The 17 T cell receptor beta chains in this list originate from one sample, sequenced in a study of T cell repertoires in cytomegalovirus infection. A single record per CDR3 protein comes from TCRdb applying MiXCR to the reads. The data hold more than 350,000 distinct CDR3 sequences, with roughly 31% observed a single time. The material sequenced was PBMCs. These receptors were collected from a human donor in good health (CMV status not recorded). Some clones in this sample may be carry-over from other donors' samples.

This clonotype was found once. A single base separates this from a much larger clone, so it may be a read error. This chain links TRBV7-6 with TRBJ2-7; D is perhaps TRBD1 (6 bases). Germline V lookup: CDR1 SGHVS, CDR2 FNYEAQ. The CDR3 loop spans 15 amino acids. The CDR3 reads CDSSPTDSSSYEQYF. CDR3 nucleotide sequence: TGTGACAGCAGCCCAACGGACAGTTCATCCTACGAGCAGTACTTC.

CDR3 nucleotides: TGTGCCAGCAGTTTCGCCCGGGGGCGTTCACCCCTCCACTTT. It codes for CASSFARGRSPLHF. The chain links TRBV27 to TRBJ1-6, with D perhaps TRBD1 (6 bases). Germline V gene lookup returns CDR1 MNHEY and CDR2 SMNVEV (reference sequence). The CDR3 covers 14 residues. V was cut by 3 bases and J by 9 bases, with 12 bases left in between.

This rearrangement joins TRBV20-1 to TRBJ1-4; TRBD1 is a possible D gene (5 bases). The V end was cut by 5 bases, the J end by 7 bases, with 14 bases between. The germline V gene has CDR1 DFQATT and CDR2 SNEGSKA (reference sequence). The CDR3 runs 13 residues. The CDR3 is CSAVQDGTEKLFF. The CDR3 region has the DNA TGCAGTGCTGTCCAGGATGGGACTGAAAAACTGTTTTTT.

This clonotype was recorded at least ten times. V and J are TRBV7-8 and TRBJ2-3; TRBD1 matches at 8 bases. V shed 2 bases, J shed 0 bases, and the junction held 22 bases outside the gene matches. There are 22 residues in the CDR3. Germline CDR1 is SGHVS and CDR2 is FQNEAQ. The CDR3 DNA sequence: TGTGCCAGCAGCTTATCTCCCGGACAGGGTGCTTACGGGGGCCCCAGCACAGATACGCAGTATTTT. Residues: CASSLSPGQGAYGGPSTDTQYF.

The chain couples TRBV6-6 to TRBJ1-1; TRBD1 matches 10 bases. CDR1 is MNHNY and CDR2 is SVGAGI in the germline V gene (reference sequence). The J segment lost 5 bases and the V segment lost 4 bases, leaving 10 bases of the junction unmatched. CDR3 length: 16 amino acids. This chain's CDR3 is CASSSTTTGGLTEAFF. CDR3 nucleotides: TGTGCCAGCAGTTCTACCACGACAGGGGGCCTTACTGAAGCTTTCTTT.

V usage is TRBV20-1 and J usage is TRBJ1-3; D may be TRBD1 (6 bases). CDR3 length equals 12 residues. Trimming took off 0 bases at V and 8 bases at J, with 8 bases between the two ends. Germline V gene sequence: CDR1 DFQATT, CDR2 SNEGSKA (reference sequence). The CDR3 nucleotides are TGCAGTGCTAGAGAGAAGGGGGACACCATATATTTT. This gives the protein CSAREKGDTIYF.

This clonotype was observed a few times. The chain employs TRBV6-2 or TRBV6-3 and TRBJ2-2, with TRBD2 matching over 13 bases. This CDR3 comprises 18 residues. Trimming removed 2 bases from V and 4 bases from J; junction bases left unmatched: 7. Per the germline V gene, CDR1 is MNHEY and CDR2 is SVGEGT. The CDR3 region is CASSYPLAGGPGTGELFF. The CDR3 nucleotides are TGTGCCAGCAGTTACCCACTAGCGGGGGGGCCGGGCACCGGGGAGCTGTTTTTT.

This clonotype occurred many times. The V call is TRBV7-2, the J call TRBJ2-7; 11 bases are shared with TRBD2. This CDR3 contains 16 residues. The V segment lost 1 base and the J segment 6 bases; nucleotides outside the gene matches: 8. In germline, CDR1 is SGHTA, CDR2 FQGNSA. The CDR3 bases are TGTGCCAGCAGCTTAGTAGCTAGCGGGGGGCCAGTCGAGCAGTACTTC. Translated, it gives CASSLVASGGPVEQYF.

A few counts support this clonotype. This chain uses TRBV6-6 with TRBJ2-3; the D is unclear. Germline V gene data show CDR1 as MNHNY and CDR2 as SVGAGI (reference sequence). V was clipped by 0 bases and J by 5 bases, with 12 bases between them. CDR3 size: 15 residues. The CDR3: CASSYSGAVGDTQYF. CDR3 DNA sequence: TGTGCCAGCAGTTACTCGGGTGCAGTTGGAGATACGCAGTATTTT.

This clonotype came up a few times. CDR3 in amino acids: CSARVQATDTQYF. The CDR3, as DNA: TGCAGTGCTAGAGTGCAAGCTACAGATACGCAGTATTTT. This sequence joins TRBV20-1 and TRBJ2-3; D remains ambiguous. This CDR3 has 13 amino acids. Between the trimmed V and J ends, which lost 1 base and 3 bases, there was a span of 8 bases. Germline V lookup: CDR1 DFQATT, CDR2 SNEGSKA (reference sequence).

The CDR3 DNA reads as TGTGCCAGCAGCCTGCGGGACACCACCAACTATGGCTACACCTTC. Its translation: CASSLRDTTNYGYTF. The chain is built from TRBV7-3 and TRBJ1-2, with a weak D call TRBD1 (6 bases). The CDR3 loop spans 15 amino acids. CDR1 SGHTA and CDR2 FQGTGA come from the germline V gene. V was pared by 5 bases and J by 2 bases, with 15 bases between.

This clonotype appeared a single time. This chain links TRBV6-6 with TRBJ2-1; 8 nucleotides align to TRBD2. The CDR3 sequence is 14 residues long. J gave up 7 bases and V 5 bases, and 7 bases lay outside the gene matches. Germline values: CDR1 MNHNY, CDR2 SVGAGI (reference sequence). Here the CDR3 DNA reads TGTGCCAGCAGTGAGTGGGCGGGGGGTAATGAGCAGTTCTTC. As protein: CASSEWAGGNEQFF.

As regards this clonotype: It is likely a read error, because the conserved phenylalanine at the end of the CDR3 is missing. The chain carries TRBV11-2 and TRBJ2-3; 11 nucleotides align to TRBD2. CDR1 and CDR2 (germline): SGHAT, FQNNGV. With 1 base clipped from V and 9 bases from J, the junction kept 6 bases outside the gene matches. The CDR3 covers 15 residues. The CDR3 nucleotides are TGTGCCAGCAGCTTAGTACTAGCGGGGGCCGAGACGCAGTATTGT. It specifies CASSLVLAGAETQYC.

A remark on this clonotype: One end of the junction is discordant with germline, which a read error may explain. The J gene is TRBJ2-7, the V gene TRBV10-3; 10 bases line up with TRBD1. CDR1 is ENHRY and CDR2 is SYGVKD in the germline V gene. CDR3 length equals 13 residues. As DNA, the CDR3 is TGTGCCATCAGATCCGGGACAGGGGACGAGCATTACTTC. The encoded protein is CAIRSGTGDEHYF.

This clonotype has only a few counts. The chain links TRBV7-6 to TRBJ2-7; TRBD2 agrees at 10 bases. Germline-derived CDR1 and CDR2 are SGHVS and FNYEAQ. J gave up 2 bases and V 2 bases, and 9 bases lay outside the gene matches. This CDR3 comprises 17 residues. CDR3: CASSLTSGVSLAYEQYF. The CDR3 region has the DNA TGTGCCAGCAGCTTAACTAGCGGGGTCTCCCTGGCCTACGAGCAGTACTTC.

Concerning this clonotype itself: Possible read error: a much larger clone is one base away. The CDR3 DNA reads TGTGCCAGCAGCTCCCCCATTAATAGCGGGGGGCTTGACGAGCAGTACTTC. This codes for CASSSPINSGGLDEQYF. The V gene is TRBV7-8, the J gene TRBJ2-7; 10 bases fit TRBD2. Germline values: CDR1 SGHVS, CDR2 FQNEAQ. The CDR3 spans 17 residues. Trimming took 4 bases from V and 5 from J; bases not matched to a gene: 14.

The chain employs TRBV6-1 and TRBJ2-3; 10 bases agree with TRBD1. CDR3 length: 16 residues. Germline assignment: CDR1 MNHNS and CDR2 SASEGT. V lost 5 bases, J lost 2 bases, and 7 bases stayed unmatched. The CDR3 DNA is TGTGCCAGCAGTCAGCGACAGGGGGCGAACACAGATACGCAGTATTTT. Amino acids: CASSQRQGANTDTQYF.